The rows below give T cell receptor beta chains drawn from one sample of a study of T cell responses to AZD1222 COVID-19 vaccine. Repertoires were generated with immunoSEQ multiplex PCR, while TCRdb's copy carries only in-frame clones and drops some. The profile covers roughly 92,000 clones, with about 89% appearing a single time and around 5% taken by the ten largest. This material consisted of peripheral blood, taken 28 days after the second AZD1222 dose. These receptors were taken from an adult who received the AZD1222 COVID-19 vaccine. Each CDR3 is given with its conserved first and last residue. Each record gives: J gene, clone size, D gene, V gene, CDR3 DNA, CDR3 protein. The D gene is left open where the match is weak. Clone size is stated in some rows and not others, as once, few, many or a class when expanded.

>TRBJ1-2|.|TRBD1|TRBV27
TGTGCCAGCAGTTCTATTACAGGGGGCCGCGGCTATGGCTACACCTTC
CASSSITGGRGYGYTF
>TRBJ1-1|.|.|TRBV23-1
TGCGCCAGCAGTCAATCGGCCCTTGAGGGGGGAACTGAAGCTTTCTTT
CASSQSALEGGTEAFF
>TRBJ2-3|.|.|TRBV7-9
TGTGCCAGCAGCTTAAGCTATCCGAGCACAGATACGCAGTATTTT
CASSLSYPSTDTQYF
>TRBJ1-1|.|.|TRBV7-9
TGTGCCTGTGGAATTTTTGAGAACACTGAAGCTTTCTTT
CACGIFENTEAFF
>TRBJ2-1|.|.|TRBV2
TGTGCCAGCAAAGTGGGTGAGCAGTTCTTC
CASKVGEQFF
>TRBJ1-5|.|.|TRBV10-2
TGCGCCAGCAGTGAGTCCGGTAGCAATCAGCCCCAGCATTTT
CASSESGSNQPQHF
>TRBJ1-5|.|.|TRBV6-5
TGTGCCAGCAGTTCCCTGGCGGGGGTAATGCAGCCCCAGCATTTT
CASSSLAGVMQPQHF
>TRBJ2-7|.|.|TRBV7-7
TGTGCCAGCAGCCCAGCCGGTCCGAACTACGAGCAGTACTTC
CASSPAGPNYEQYF
>TRBJ1-5|.|TRBD1|TRBV6-6
TGTGCCAGCAGTTACAGGGGACAGAGCAATCAGCCCCAGCATTTT
CASSYRGQSNQPQHF
>TRBJ1-1|.|.|TRBV6-2/TRBV6-3
TGTGCCAGCAGTTCACAGGGCGGGACTGAAGCTTTCTTT
CASSSQGGTEAFF
>TRBJ1-2|once|.|TRBV3-1/TRBV3-2
TGTGCCAGCAGCCAAGAGGGGGGCTATGGCTACACCTTC
CASSQEGGYGYTF
>TRBJ2-1|.|.|TRBV20-1
TGCAGTGCTAGGATCGGGGATGAGCAGTTCTTC
CSARIGDEQFF
>TRBJ1-3|once|.|TRBV18
TGTGCCAGCTCACCCGAAGGGCTCTCTGGAAACACCATATATTTT
CASSPEGLSGNTIYF
>TRBJ1-2|few|.|TRBV5-1
TGCGCCAGCAGCTTGTATGGTTTTGGAGGTAACTATGGCTACACCTTC
CASSLYGFGGNYGYTF
>TRBJ2-5|.|TRBD1|TRBV5-6
TGTGCCAGCAGCTGGACCGGGACAGGGGAGACCCAGTACTTC
CASSWTGTGETQYF
>TRBJ1-3|.|.|TRBV5-1
TGCGCCAGCAGCTTGGTACCCTGGGGGCGATTCTCTGGAAACACCATATATTTT
CASSLVPWGRFSGNTIYF
>TRBJ1-3|.|.|TRBV30
TGTGCCTGGAGTGTCGCTGGTAGGAGGGTGGGTTACTCTGGAAACACCATATATTTT
CAWSVAGRRVGYSGNTIYF
>TRBJ1-2|.|.|TRBV7-9
TGTGCCAGCAGCTTGTTGGTTCAGGGCCCCTATGGCTACACCTTC
CASSLLVQGPYGYTF
>TRBJ1-2|.|.|TRBV11-2
TGTGCCAGCAGCTTAGATGAGTGGGGGGCGGATGGCTACACCTTC
CASSLDEWGADGYTF
>TRBJ1-5|.|.|TRBV3-1/TRBV3-2
TGTGCCAGCAGCCTCGGCCAGGGCCACAATCAGCCCCAGCATTTT
CASSLGQGHNQPQHF
>TRBJ2-7|.|.|TRBV7-6
TGTGCCAGCAGCTCAACGGGGGCTCCGATCGGCCACGAGCAGTACTTC
CASSSTGAPIGHEQYF
>TRBJ2-6|once|.|TRBV6-5
TGTGCCAGCAGTCCCCCCTCTGGGGCCAACGTCCTGACTTTC
CASSPPSGANVLTF
>TRBJ1-1|.|TRBD1|TRBV7-9
TGTGCCAGCAGCCAAGGACAGGGGGCTACGAACACTGAAGCTTTCTTT
CASSQGQGATNTEAFF
>TRBJ1-2|.|.|TRBV7-2
TGTGCCAGCAGCTTAGCGGCATCGCGCTATGGCTACACCTTC
CASSLAASRYGYTF
>TRBJ2-7|.|.|TRBV2
TGTGCCAGCAGTGAAGCGGCAGGGAGAACCTACGAGCAGTACTTC
CASSEAAGRTYEQYF